Reported below is one T cell receptor (beta chain). This specimen comes from a study of blood T cell repertoires in COVID-19. The table came from immunoSEQ multiplex PCR; TCRdb's copy has only in-frame clones and leaves some out. Of 140,000 or so clones listed, approximately 84% were seen once; the top ten hold roughly 3.5%. This clonotype was sampled from a woman between 45 and 65 years old with acute COVID-19. The sample was PBMCs or T cells enriched from blood (not recorded which).

DNA of the CDR3: TGTGCCAGCAGTTTTGCGGGGTTAAGCACAGATACGCAGTATTTT. It specifies CASSFAGLSTDTQYF. J is TRBJ2-3 and V is TRBV28; D is perhaps TRBD2 (6 bases). Per germline, CDR1 MDHEN and CDR2 SYDVKM. This CDR3 spans 15 amino acids. Trimming took 3 bases from V and 0 from J, leaving 10 bases between them.